This T cell receptor beta chain originates from a study of blood T cell repertoires in COVID-19. Whole-study context: PBMCs, B-cell-depleted T cells, or T cells were the source of the cDNA or gDNA that made up the material.

Recruitment covered about two dozen US areas and drew participants whose ages spanned about 18 to 100 years. In this sample, this clone turned up once. TCRdb's table, derived via immunoSEQ multiplex PCR, lists solely in-frame clones and lacks some. The sample has under 300,000 clones; 80% to 90% are singletons. The ends were cut back, 7 bases at V and 2 bases at J, with 15 bases in the middle. This CDR3 comprises 15 residues. The chain carries TRBV23-1 and TRBJ1-3, with D maybe TRBD1 (6 bases). TRBV23-1 is identified as an open reading frame with a role that is uncertain. Sample: PBMCs or T cells enriched from blood (not recorded which). This receptor was obtained from a woman aged 40 to 50 who had been exposed to COVID-19. The CDR3 coding sequence is TGCGCCAGCATCACAGGGTCTCAGGCTGGAAACACCATATATTTT. This encodes CASITGSQAGNTIYF.